The present TCR beta chain was sequenced within a study of shared clonotypes between healthy human individuals. Study-wide context: Samples came from a couple of female and a few male donors aged 18 to 49. Study-wide points: Clonotypes shared by all four sorted-subset donors had higher generation probabilities than non-shared clonotypes.

This clone has at least ten counts. The antigen remains undetermined. As originally analysed: Sequence data from immunoSEQ were junction-only and lacked quality scores; consequently, filtering differed. The method was immunoSEQ multiplex PCR; TCRdb's version includes in-frame clones alone and lacks a portion of them. V, J and clone size are those of that table, while D and trimming were read from the DNA. The profile shows almost 750,000 clones, 55% to 75% of them singletons. Germline assignment: CDR1 SGHVS and CDR2 FNYEAQ. V gave up 5 bases and J gave up 2 bases; unmatched junction bases: 3. The CDR3 is made up of 13 amino acids.

The chain employs TRBV7-6 and TRBJ2-7; 7 bases fit TRBD1. Sequenced input: memory CD4+ T cells sorted from blood. As for subset: CD45RA-negative fraction. The clonotype originates from a woman aged 30 to 39 in good health. As DNA, the CDR3 is TGTGCCAGCAGCCTGGGACAGCCCTACGAGCAGTACTTC. It codes for CASSLGQPYEQYF.